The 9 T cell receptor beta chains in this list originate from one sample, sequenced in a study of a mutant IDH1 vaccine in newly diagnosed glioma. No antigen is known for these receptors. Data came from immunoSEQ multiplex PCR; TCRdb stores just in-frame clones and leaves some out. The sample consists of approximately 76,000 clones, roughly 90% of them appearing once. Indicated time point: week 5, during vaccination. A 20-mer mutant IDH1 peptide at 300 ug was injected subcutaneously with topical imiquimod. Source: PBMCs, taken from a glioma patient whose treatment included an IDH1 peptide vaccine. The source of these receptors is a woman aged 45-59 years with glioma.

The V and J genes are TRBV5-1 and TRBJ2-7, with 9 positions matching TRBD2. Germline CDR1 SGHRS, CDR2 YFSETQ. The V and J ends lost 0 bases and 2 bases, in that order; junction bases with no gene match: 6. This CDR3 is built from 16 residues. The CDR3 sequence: CASSLAATSGTYEQYF. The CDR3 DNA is TGCGCCAGCAGCTTGGCCGCGACTAGCGGCACCTACGAGCAGTACTTC.

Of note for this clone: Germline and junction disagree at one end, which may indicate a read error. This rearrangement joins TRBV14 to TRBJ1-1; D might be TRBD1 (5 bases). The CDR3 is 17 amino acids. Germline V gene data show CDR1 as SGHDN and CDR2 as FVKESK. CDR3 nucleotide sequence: TGTGCCAGCAGCCAAGGGGGCAGGGAGCCAAGGAACGCTGAAGCTTTCTTT. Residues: CASSQGGREPRNAEAFF.

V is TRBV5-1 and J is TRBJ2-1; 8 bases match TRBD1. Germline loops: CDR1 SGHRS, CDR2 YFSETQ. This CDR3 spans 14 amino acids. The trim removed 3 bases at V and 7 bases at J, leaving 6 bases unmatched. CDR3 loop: CASSYGQGKNEQFF. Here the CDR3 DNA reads TGCGCCAGCAGCTACGGACAGGGAAAAAATGAGCAGTTCTTC. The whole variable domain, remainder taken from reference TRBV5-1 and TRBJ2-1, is KAGVTQTPRYLIKTRGQQVTLSCSPISGHRSVSWYQQTPGQGLQFLFEYFSETQRNKGNFPGRFSGRQFSNSRSEMNVSTLELGDSALYLCASSYGQGKNEQFFGPGTRLTVL.

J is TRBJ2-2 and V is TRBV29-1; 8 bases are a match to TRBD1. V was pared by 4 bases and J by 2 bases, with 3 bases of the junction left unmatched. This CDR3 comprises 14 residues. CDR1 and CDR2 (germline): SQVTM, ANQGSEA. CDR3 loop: CSVGTGINTGELFF. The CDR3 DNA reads TGCAGCGTTGGGACAGGGATCAACACCGGGGAGCTGTTTTTT.

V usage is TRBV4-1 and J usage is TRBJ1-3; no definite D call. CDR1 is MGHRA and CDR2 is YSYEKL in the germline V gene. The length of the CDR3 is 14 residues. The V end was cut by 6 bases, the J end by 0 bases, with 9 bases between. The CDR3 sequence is CASSLWSSGNTIYF. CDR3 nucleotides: TGCGCCAGCAGTCTCTGGAGCTCTGGAAACACCATATATTTT.

DNA for the CDR3: TGTGCCAGTAGTTGGTCTAGCGGGAGGGGCCAAGAGACCCAGTACTTC. Its protein product is CASSWSSGRGQETQYF. This rearrangement joins TRBV19 to TRBJ2-5; TRBD2 agrees at 12 bases. CDR3 length: 16 residues. Unmatched junction bases numbered 5, after V lost 5 bases and J lost 1 base. The V gene's germline CDR1 is LNHDA and CDR2 SQIVND (reference sequence). Full variable domain (remainder filled in from reference TRBV19 and TRBJ2-5): DGGITQSPKYLFRKEGQNVTLSCEQNLNHDAMYWYRQDPGQGLRLIYYSQIVNDFQKGDIAEGYSVSREKKESFPLTVTSAQKNPTAFYLCASSWSSGRGQETQYFGPGTRLLVL.

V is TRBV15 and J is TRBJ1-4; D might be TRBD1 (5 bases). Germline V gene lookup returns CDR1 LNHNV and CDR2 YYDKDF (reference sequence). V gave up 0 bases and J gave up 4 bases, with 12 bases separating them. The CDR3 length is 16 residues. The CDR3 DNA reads TGTGCCACCAGCAGAGATCCAGGGAGGGGTAATGAAAAACTGTTTTTT. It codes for CATSRDPGRGNEKLFF.

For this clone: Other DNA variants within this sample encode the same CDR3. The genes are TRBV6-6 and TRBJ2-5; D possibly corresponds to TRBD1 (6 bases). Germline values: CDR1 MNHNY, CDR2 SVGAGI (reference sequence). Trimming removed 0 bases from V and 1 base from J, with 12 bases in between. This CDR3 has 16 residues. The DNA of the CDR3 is TGTGCCAGCAGTTACTCGGCAGGGGCCCGCCAAGAGACCCAGTACTTC. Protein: CASSYSAGARQETQYF.

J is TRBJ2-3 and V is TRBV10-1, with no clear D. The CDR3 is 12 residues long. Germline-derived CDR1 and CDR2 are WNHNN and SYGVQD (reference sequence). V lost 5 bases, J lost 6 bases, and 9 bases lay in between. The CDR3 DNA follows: TGCGCCAGCAGTACGGAGACGGATACGCAGTATTTT. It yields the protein CASSTETDTQYF.